Listed below are T cell receptor beta chains from one sample, sequenced in a study of T cells in Graves' hyperthyroidism and ophthalmopathy. One entry per CDR3 protein results from TCRdb running MiXCR on the multiplex PCR reads. The table has under 750,000 distinct CDR3 sequences, roughly a sixth seen once. Sequencing input: blood. These receptors were obtained from a woman between 50 and 59 years old with Graves' hyperthyroidism that later progressed to Graves' ophthalmopathy. Each CDR3 is given with its conserved first and last residue. The D gene is left open where the match is weak. A row's size may be missing; if present it is once, few, many or a size class.

>many|TRBJ1-1|NA|TRBV20-1
CSARGVPENTEAFF
>NA|TRBJ2-7|TRBD1|TRBV20-1
CSAQQGLPYEQYF
>NA|TRBJ2-2|TRBD2|TRBV20-1
CSARGPLPGLAGGNTGELFF
>NA|TRBJ2-1|NA|TRBV7-2
CASSLDSLGVEQFF
>few|TRBJ2-4|NA|TRBV27
CASTSKGGVQNIQYF
>many|TRBJ2-7|NA|TRBV27
CASSLRESSYEQYF
>few|TRBJ1-2|NA|TRBV19
CASREQGLNYGYTF
>many|TRBJ2-2|NA|TRBV7-3
CASTPGSNTGELFF
>NA|TRBJ1-2|NA|TRBV3-1
CASSQAAYTSYGYTF
>NA|TRBJ2-1|TRBD1|TRBV9
CASSRLDRASYNEQFF
>many|TRBJ2-7|TRBD1|TRBV7-9
CASSDGTGFAEQYF
>few|TRBJ1-1|NA|TRBV6-5
CASSYEGWGTEAFF
>NA|TRBJ2-7|TRBD2|TRBV18
CASSPSGRGSYEQYF
>many|TRBJ2-3|TRBD2|TRBV12-3/TRBV12-4
CASSITGTSGAPDTQYF
>many|TRBJ1-2|NA|TRBV6-5
CASSYSTGEDYGYTF
>few|TRBJ2-5|NA|TRBV4-1
CASSQDVSLETQYF
>few|TRBJ2-1|TRBD1|TRBV11-2
CASTGFKDRDYNEQFF
>NA|TRBJ1-6|NA|TRBV19
CASSIDGNSPLHF
>many|TRBJ1-1|TRBD1|TRBV3-1
CASRHGTGVSEAFF
>NA|TRBJ2-5|TRBD1|TRBV6-1
CASSAYGTGVRRGQETQYF
>NA|TRBJ1-4|TRBD1|TRBV20-1
CSARDRAGGDEKLFF
>few|TRBJ2-2|NA|TRBV12-3/TRBV12-4
CASSQTGGRTGELFF
>NA|TRBJ1-4|TRBD1|TRBV7-8
CASSQSSGGITNEKLFF
>many|TRBJ1-2|NA|TRBV3-1
CASSQDTARDYGYTF
>many|TRBJ1-2|TRBD1|TRBV2
CASSSTTGTGVGYTF
>NA|TRBJ2-3|NA|TRBV20-1
CSATSTGLRLSTDTQYF
>NA|TRBJ1-1|NA|TRBV13
CASSRRQEMNTEAFF
>many|TRBJ2-1|NA|TRBV18
CASSPGERGDNEQFF
>NA|TRBJ1-5|TRBD1|TRBV29-1
CSVQTGISQPQHF
>NA|TRBJ2-3|NA|TRBV9
CASSVRGNASDTQYF